This T cell receptor (beta chain) was captured in a study of OX40 agonist ivuxolimab in advanced cancers. At the level of the study: As their treatment, patients were administered ivuxolimab, an agonistic anti-OX40 (CD134) antibody. Patients received intravenous ivuxolimab every 2 weeks at 0.01 to 10 mg/kg.

Only in-frame clones appear in the TCRdb table, and some are missing; sequencing was by immunoSEQ multiplex PCR. The profile shows 45,000 to 65,000 clones, about 90% of them singletons. Regarding the study as a whole: In a subset of nonresponders, normalized T-cell clonal expansion was also low. More expanded clones were found, on average, in CD8+ than in CD4+ T cells.

In germline, CDR1 is MNHEY, CDR2 SMNVEV (reference sequence). This CDR3 contains 14 residues. Trimming removed 3 bases from V and 9 bases from J, with 17 bases in between. Comment on this clone: The antigen is unknown.

Sequences were derived from CD4+ or CD8+ T cells sorted from blood, sampled in a trial of the OX40 agonist ivuxolimab. This chain connects TRBV27 to TRBJ2-5; a possible D gene is TRBD2 (5 bases). The receptor was isolated from an adult with an advanced solid tumor such as melanoma, head and neck, liver or kidney cancer. DNA for the CDR3: TGTGCCAGCAGTTTCGGGCCCGGCGTCGGGGCCCAGTACTTC. Translating it yields CASSFGPGVGAQYF.